A single sample is the source of the 14 T cell receptor beta chains below, sequenced in a study of T cell repertoires in cytomegalovirus infection. TCRdb re-derived calls from the reads in MiXCR, one entry per CDR3 protein. The sample lists hundreds of thousands of distinct CDR3 sequences, about 20% occurring once. The sample was CD8+ T cells from PBMCs. The origin of the receptors is a human donor in good health (CMV status not recorded). Some clones in this sample may be carry-over from other donors' samples.

V and J are TRBV12-3 or TRBV12-4 and TRBJ2-1, with TRBD1 as a possible D gene (5 bases). The CDR3 has 14 residues. V lost 6 bases, J lost 6 bases, and 15 bases lay in between. CDR3 nucleotide sequence: TGTGCCAGCAGCTCGTTAGGGGTCCCCAATGAGCAGTTCTTC. This sequence encodes CASSSLGVPNEQFF.

This chain uses TRBV5-1 with TRBJ2-7; a weak D match, TRBD2 (5 bases). This CDR3 spans 14 amino acids. CDR1 and CDR2 (germline): SGHRS, YFSETQ. V was cut by 7 bases and J by 2 bases, with 16 bases left in between. The CDR3 reads CASSSAVNPYEQYF. CDR3 in DNA: TGCGCCAGCTCCTCAGCGGTGAATCCCTACGAGCAGTACTTC.

This clonotype was detected many times. V gene TRBV19 combines with J gene TRBJ1-1; D might be TRBD1 (6 bases). Germline CDR1 LNHDA, CDR2 SQIVND (reference sequence). The V end was cut by 5 bases, the J end by 6 bases, with 13 bases between. The CDR3 runs to 13 residues. The CDR3 nucleotides are TGTGCCAGTAGTCGGGGGGCTTTGCCTGAAGCTTTCTTT. Its protein product is CASSRGALPEAFF.

This rearrangement joins TRBV28 to TRBJ1-1; 10 bases map to TRBD1. CDR1 is MDHEN and CDR2 is SYDVKM in the germline V gene. There are 14 residues in the CDR3. V trimming: 4 bases; J trimming: 4 bases; junction bases outside the gene matches: 3. This CDR3 is CASSWDRGSTEAFF. The CDR3 nucleotides read TGTGCCAGCAGTTGGGACAGGGGTAGCACTGAAGCTTTCTTT.

This clonotype occurred a few times. The chain recombines TRBV10-2 with TRBJ1-2; no definite D call. The CDR3 runs 12 residues. The germline V gene has CDR1 WSHSY and CDR2 SAAADI. Between the trimmed V and J ends, which lost 2 bases and 8 bases, there was a span of 9 bases. In nucleotides, the CDR3 is TGCGCCAGCAGTGAGGCCAACTGGGGCTACACCTTC. Protein sequence: CASSEANWGYTF.

This clonotype showed up many times. V and J are TRBV7-8 and TRBJ2-1, with TRBD2 as a possible D gene (5 bases). Deletions cut 4 bases from V and 6 bases from J, with 10 bases between. CDR1 SGHVS and CDR2 FQNEAQ come from the germline V gene. The CDR3 sequence is 13 residues long. The CDR3 DNA reads as TGTGCCAGCAGCTCAGCTGGGAGCAATGAGCAGTTCTTC. Amino acids: CASSSAGSNEQFF.

This clonotype was observed at least ten times. This chain links TRBV19 with TRBJ2-2; 16 nucleotides align to TRBD2. The CDR3 loop spans 18 amino acids. The trim removed 8 bases at V and 5 bases at J, leaving 11 bases unmatched. Germline CDR1 reads LNHDA; CDR2 reads SQIVND (reference sequence). The CDR3: CASSPGTSGGVWTGELFF. As DNA, the CDR3 is TGTGCCAGTTCCCCCGGGACTAGCGGGGGGGTCTGGACCGGGGAGCTGTTTTTT.

The table lists this clonotype with a few counts. The chain has TRBV15 and TRBJ1-1; D is ambiguous. From germline, CDR1 is LNHNV and CDR2 YYDKDF (reference sequence). V was clipped by 0 bases and J by 3 bases, with 14 bases between them. This CDR3 has 16 residues. As DNA, the CDR3 is TGTGCCACCAGCAGAGATCCACCATTTGAAGACACTGAAGCTTTCTTT. It specifies CATSRDPPFEDTEAFF.

The chain couples TRBV28 to TRBJ2-7; possibly TRBD2 for D (7 bases). In germline, CDR1 is MDHEN, CDR2 SYDVKM. This CDR3 has 16 amino acids. Trimming left V 6 bases short and J 3 bases short, with 21 bases between. CDR3 loop: CASRGMGGRILYEQYF. The CDR3 nucleotides read TGTGCCAGCAGGGGGATGGGGGGGCGAATCCTCTACGAGCAGTACTTC.

In its sample, this clonotype was seen a few times. The V call is TRBV28, the J call TRBJ2-3; unclear D gene. The germline V gene encodes CDR1 MDHEN and CDR2 SYDVKM. The CDR3 sequence is 20 residues long. V was shortened by 4 bases and J by 3 bases, with 29 bases between the two germline ends. CDR3 loop: CASSSPWLVVGAPGTDTQYF. The CDR3 region has the DNA TGTGCCAGCAGTTCGCCCTGGTTGGTGGTGGGTGCCCCCGGGACAGATACGCAGTATTTT. Full variable domain (remainder filled in from reference TRBV28 and TRBJ2-3): DVKVTQSSRYLVKRTGEKVFLECVQDMDHENMFWYRQDPGLGLRLIYFSYDVKMKEKGDIPEGYSVSREKKERFSLILESASTNQTSMYLCASSSPWLVVGAPGTDTQYFGPGTRLTVL.

A note on this clonotype: This may arise from a read error, as a much more abundant clone is one base away. Here the CDR3 reads CASSFSTANTEAFF. CDR3 bases: TGTGCCAGCAGCTTCTCGACGGCGAACACTGAAGCTTTCTTT. This rearrangement joins TRBV7-2 to TRBJ1-1, with D unresolved. V lost 3 bases, J lost 1 base, and 9 bases lay in between. This CDR3 has 14 residues. Germline V gene sequence: CDR1 SGHTA, CDR2 FQGNSA.

The chain links TRBV28 to TRBJ1-2; a possible D gene is TRBD1 (5 bases). The germline V gene encodes CDR1 MDHEN and CDR2 SYDVKM. V gave up 2 bases and J gave up 5 bases, with 21 bases separating them. This CDR3 is built from 17 residues. The CDR3 DNA follows: TGTGCCAGCAGTTTAAGGCAGGGTTATACCTTCCTATATGGCTACACCTTC. This translates into CASSLRQGYTFLYGYTF.

This clonotype was seen a handful of times. The junction departs from germline at one end; a sequencing error may be responsible. The chain combines TRBV27 with TRBJ1-1; tentatively, D is TRBD1 (6 bases). The germline V gene has CDR1 MNHEY and CDR2 SMNVEV (reference sequence). The CDR3 runs 15 residues. The CDR3 region has the DNA TGTGCCAGCAGTATATCCGTGACAGGGAACACTGAAGCTTTCTTT. It codes for CASSISVTGNTEAFF.

V gene TRBV12-3 or TRBV12-4 combines with J gene TRBJ1-1; the D gene is possibly TRBD1 (5 bases). V was trimmed by 5 bases and J by 7 bases, leaving 20 bases between them. The CDR3 runs 15 residues. In DNA form, the CDR3 reads TGTGCCAGCAGTCCAGACTTTCTAGGGGCGGGTGAAGCTTTCTTT. Translated: CASSPDFLGAGEAFF.